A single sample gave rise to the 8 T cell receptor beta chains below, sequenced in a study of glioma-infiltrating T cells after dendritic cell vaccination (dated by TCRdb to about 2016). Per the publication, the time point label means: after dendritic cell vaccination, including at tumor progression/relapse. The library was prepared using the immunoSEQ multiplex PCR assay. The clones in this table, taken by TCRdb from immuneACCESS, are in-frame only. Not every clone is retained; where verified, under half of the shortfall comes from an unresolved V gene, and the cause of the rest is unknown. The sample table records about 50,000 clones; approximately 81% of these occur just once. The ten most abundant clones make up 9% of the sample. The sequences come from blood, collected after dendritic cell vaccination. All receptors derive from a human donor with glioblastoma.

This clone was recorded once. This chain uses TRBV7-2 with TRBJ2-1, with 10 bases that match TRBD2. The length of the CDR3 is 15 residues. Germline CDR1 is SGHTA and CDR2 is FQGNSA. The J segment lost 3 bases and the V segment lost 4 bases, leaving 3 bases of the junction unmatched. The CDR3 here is CASSWTSGYYNEQFF. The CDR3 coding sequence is TGTGCCAGCAGCTGGACTAGCGGATACTACAATGAGCAGTTCTTC. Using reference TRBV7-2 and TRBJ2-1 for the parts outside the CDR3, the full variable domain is GAGVSQSPSNKVTEKGKDVELRCDPISGHTALYWYRQSLGQGLEFLIYFQGNSAPDKSGLPSDRFSAERTGGSVSTLTIQRTQQEDSAVYLCASSWTSGYYNEQFFGPGTRLTVL.

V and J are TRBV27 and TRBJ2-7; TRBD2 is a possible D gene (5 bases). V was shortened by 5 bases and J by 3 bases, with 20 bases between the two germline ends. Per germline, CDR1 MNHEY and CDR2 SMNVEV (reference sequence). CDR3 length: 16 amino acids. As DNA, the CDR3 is TGTGCCAGCAGTATGTCCCTCCGGAGGACCCTCTACGAGCAGTACTTC. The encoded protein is CASSMSLRRTLYEQYF.

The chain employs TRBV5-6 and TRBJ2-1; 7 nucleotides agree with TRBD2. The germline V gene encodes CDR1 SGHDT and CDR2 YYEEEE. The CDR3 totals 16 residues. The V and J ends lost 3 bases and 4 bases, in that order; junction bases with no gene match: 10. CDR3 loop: CASSSMWRGTYNEQFF. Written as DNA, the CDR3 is TGTGCCAGCAGCTCAATGTGGCGGGGGACGTACAATGAGCAGTTCTTC.

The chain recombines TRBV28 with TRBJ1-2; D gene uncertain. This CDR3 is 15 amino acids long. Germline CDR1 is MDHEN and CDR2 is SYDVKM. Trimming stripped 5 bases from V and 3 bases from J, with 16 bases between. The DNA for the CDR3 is TGTGCCAGCAGTGGTTACAGCAGTCCGCACTATGGCTACACCTTC. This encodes CASSGYSSPHYGYTF.

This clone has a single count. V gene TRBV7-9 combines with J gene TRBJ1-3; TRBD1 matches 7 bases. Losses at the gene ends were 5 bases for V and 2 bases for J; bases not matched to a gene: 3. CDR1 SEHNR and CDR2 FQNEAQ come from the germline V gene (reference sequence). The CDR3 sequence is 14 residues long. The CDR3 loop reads CASSPTGTGNTIYF. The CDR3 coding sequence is TGTGCCAGCAGCCCGACAGGGACTGGAAACACCATATATTTT.

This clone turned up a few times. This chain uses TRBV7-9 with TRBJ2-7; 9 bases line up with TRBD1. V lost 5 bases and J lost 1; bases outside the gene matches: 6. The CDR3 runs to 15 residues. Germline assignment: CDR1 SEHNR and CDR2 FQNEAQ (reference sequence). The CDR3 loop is CASSVGTGKSYEQYF. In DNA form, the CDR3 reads TGTGCCAGCAGCGTAGGGACAGGGAAGTCCTACGAGCAGTACTTC.

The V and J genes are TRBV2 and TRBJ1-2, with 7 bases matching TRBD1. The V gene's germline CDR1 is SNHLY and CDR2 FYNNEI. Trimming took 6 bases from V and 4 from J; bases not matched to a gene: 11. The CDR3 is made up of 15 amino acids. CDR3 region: CASSAKQGPSYGYTF. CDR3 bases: TGTGCCAGCAGCGCCAAACAGGGGCCTAGCTATGGCTACACCTTC.

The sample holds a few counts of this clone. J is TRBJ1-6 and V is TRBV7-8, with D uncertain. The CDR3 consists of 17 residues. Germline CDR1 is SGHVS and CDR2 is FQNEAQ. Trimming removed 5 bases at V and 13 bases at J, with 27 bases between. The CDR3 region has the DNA TGTGCCAGCAGCGTCCACCTTGTCCTGAGGAATTCTCCCCCCCTCCACTTT. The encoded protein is CASSVHLVLRNSPPLHF.